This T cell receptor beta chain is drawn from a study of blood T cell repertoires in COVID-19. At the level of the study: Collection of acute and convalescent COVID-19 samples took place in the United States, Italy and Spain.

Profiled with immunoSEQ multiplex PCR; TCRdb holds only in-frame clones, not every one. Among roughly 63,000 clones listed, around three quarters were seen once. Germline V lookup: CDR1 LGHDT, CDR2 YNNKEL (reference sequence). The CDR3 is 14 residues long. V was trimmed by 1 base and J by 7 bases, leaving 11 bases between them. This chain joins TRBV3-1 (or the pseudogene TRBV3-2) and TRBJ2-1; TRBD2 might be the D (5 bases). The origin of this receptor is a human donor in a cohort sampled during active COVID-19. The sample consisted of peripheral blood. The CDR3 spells CASSQANRGNEQFF. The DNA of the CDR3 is TGTGCCAGCAGCCAAGCGAATAGAGGGAATGAGCAGTTCTTC.